Below are 24 T cell receptor beta chains sequenced from a single sample in a study of Ad26.COV2.S vaccination and SARS-CoV-2 variants. Sequenced by immunoSEQ multiplex PCR; TCRdb stores in-frame clones only, minus some. The table includes a few hundred thousand clones, about 87% detected once. The treatment is: over 15 received Ad26.COV2.S at low or high dose, single or two shots; roughly five received placebo; per-sample allocation not given. The investigators took samples on day 63 after the first vaccine or placebo injection. Sequenced material: peripheral blood, taken in a trial of Ad26.COV2.S vaccine versus placebo. Source of these receptors: a person aged 18 to 59 who received the Ad26.COV2.S COVID-19 vaccine or a placebo.

This chain joins TRBV28 and TRBJ1-2, with 8 nucleotides matching TRBD1. CDR1 MDHEN and CDR2 SYDVKM come from the germline V gene. The CDR3 sequence is 17 residues long. The ends lost 5 bases at V and 7 bases at J; junction bases unmatched: 18. The CDR3 region has the DNA TGTGCCAGCAGTGATACGGGACAGGCTCAAAATAGTGGTGGCTACACCTTC. Protein: CASSDTGQAQNSGGYTF.

This chain joins TRBV11-2 and TRBJ2-7; D is unclear. There are 10 residues in the CDR3. Trimming took 3 bases from V and 5 from J, leaving 2 bases between them. The germline V gene has CDR1 SGHAT and CDR2 FQNNGV. CDR3 in amino acids: CASSFDEQYF. The CDR3, as DNA: TGTGCCAGCAGCTTCGACGAGCAGTACTTC.

The chain uses TRBV5-1 and TRBJ1-1, with 9 bases fitting TRBD1. V lost 8 bases to trimming and J lost 2 bases; unmatched junction nucleotides: 4. The germline CDR1 and CDR2 sequences are SGHRS and YFSETQ. The CDR3 sequence is 13 residues long. The DNA of the CDR3 is TGCGCCAGTAGCACAGGGGGCAACACTGAAGCTTTCTTT. It is translated as CASSTGGNTEAFF.

In nucleotides, the CDR3 is TGTGCCAGCAGCCAAGATATGGGGACCGGGGAGCTGTTTTTT. Its translation: CASSQDMGTGELFF. This chain links TRBV3-1 (or the pseudogene TRBV3-2) with TRBJ2-2; D uncertain. CDR1 and CDR2 from the germline V gene are LGHDT and YNNKEL (reference sequence). The CDR3 runs to 14 residues. The ends were cut back, 0 bases at V and 5 bases at J, with 7 bases in the middle.

The gene calls are TRBV5-8 and TRBJ1-5, with 11 bases aligning to TRBD1. V gave up 4 bases and J gave up 7 bases; unmatched junction bases: 4. The CDR3 spans 14 residues. Germline V gene data show CDR1 as SGHTS and CDR2 as YDEGEE. CDR3 amino acids: CASSARTGGQPQHF. In DNA, the CDR3 is TGTGCCAGCAGCGCTAGGACAGGGGGCCAGCCCCAGCATTTT.

This chain joins TRBV5-1 and TRBJ2-2, with a tentative D call TRBD2 (6 bases). The CDR3 extends over 18 amino acids. Trimming stripped 8 bases from V and 0 bases from J, with 23 bases between. Germline V gene lookup returns CDR1 SGHRS and CDR2 YFSETQ. CDR3: CARGGTLALSANTGELFF. CDR3 sequence (DNA): TGCGCCAGAGGAGGGACTCTGGCCCTGTCGGCGAACACCGGGGAGCTGTTTTTT.

The J gene is TRBJ2-7, the V gene TRBV13; D unclear. This CDR3 region has 14 residues. The germline V and J ends were trimmed by 0 bases and 0 bases, with 6 bases remaining between them. Germline values: CDR1 PRHDT, CDR2 FYEKMQ (reference sequence). The CDR3 spells CASSLGRSSYEQYF. CDR3 in DNA: TGTGCCAGCAGCTTAGGAAGGTCCTCCTACGAGCAGTACTTC.

The chain couples TRBV5-4 to TRBJ2-7; D possibly corresponds to TRBD1 (7 bases). Trimming took 1 base from V and 3 from J, leaving 14 bases between them. This CDR3 contains 15 residues. Germline CDR1 reads SGHNT; CDR2 reads YYREEE (reference sequence). CDR3 sequence reads: CASSLRNRGGYEQYF. In DNA, the CDR3 is TGTGCCAGCAGCTTGAGAAACAGGGGAGGCTACGAGCAGTACTTC.

This sequence joins TRBV27 and TRBJ1-2; possibly TRBD1 for D (5 bases). Trimming cost V 4 bases and J 0 bases, with 12 bases left between them. The CDR3 is made up of 15 amino acids. Germline V gives CDR1 MNHEY, CDR2 SMNVEV (reference sequence). This CDR3 reads CASSWGPWANYGYTF. CDR3 nucleotides: TGTGCCAGCAGTTGGGGCCCCTGGGCTAACTATGGCTACACCTTC.

The chain has TRBV6-6 and TRBJ1-5, with D perhaps matching TRBD1 (5 bases). The CDR3 totals 14 residues. The germline V gene has CDR1 MNHNY and CDR2 SVGAGI (reference sequence). The germline V and J ends were trimmed by 8 bases and 0 bases, with 11 bases remaining between them. CDR3 region: CASGGSNSNQPQHF. The CDR3 nucleotides are TGTGCCAGCGGGGGGAGTAATAGCAATCAGCCCCAGCATTTT.

V and J are TRBV6-2 or TRBV6-3 and TRBJ1-2, with D unclear. The CDR3 sequence is 12 residues long. V gave up 1 base and J gave up 4 bases, with 4 bases separating them. The V gene's germline CDR1 is MNHEY and CDR2 SVGEGT. The CDR3 is CASSYWGYGYTF. The CDR3 bases are TGTGCCAGCAGTTACTGGGGCTATGGCTACACCTTC.

The chain carries TRBV5-4 and TRBJ2-3; 9 bases are a match to TRBD2. This CDR3 has 17 amino acids. V lost 5 bases to trimming and J lost 6 bases; unmatched junction nucleotides: 16. Germline V lookup: CDR1 SGHNT, CDR2 YYREEE (reference sequence). CDR3 nucleotides: TGTGCCAGCAGTCCCGGAGGGCGCGGGAGGGGAGAGGATACGCAGTATTTT. It encodes CASSPGGRGRGEDTQYF. Drawing the rest from reference TRBV5-4 and TRBJ2-3, the complete variable domain is ETGVTQSPTHLIKTRGQQVTLRCSSQSGHNTVSWYQQALGQGPQFIFQYYREEENGRGNFPPRFSGLQFPNYSSELNVNALELDDSALYLCASSPGGRGRGEDTQYFGPGTRLTVL.

The chain uses TRBV7-2 and TRBJ2-4, with 8 bases aligning to TRBD1. This CDR3 has 16 residues. Germline loops: CDR1 SGHTA, CDR2 FQGNSA. V lost 5 bases and J lost 0; bases outside the gene matches: 6. The CDR3 DNA sequence: TGTGCCAGCAGCCCTAGGACAGGGATAGCCAAAAACATTCAGTACTTC. This encodes CASSPRTGIAKNIQYF.

This chain links TRBV29-1 with TRBJ1-1, with D unclear. Deletions cut 7 bases from V and 4 bases from J, with 13 bases between. CDR1 is SQVTM and CDR2 is ANQGSEA in the germline V gene. The CDR3 has 12 amino acids. The CDR3 protein is CSAGDGLTEAFF. DNA for the CDR3: TGCAGCGCTGGTGACGGGCTCACTGAAGCTTTCTTT.

The chain joins TRBV5-4 to TRBJ2-2, with TRBD1 matching 7 bases. Germline CDR1 is SGHNT and CDR2 is YYREEE (reference sequence). The trim removed 4 bases at V and 6 bases at J, leaving 9 bases unmatched. CDR3 length: 15 amino acids. Written as DNA, the CDR3 is TGTGCCAGCAGCACCAAAGACAGGGCGGCCGGGGAGCTGTTTTTT. Translating it yields CASSTKDRAAGELFF.

The chain joins TRBV5-1 to TRBJ2-5, with 7 bases lining up with TRBD1. From germline, CDR1 is SGHRS and CDR2 YFSETQ. This CDR3 has 15 amino acids. Germline trimming cut 0 bases from V and 5 bases from J; bases unmatched to any gene: 7. The CDR3 sequence: CASSLAGTVRETQYF. The DNA for the CDR3 is TGCGCCAGCAGCTTGGCGGGGACAGTGAGGGAGACCCAGTACTTC.

The chain joins TRBV27 to TRBJ2-7, with 9 bases that match TRBD2. The CDR3 sequence is 15 residues long. The V and J ends lost 2 bases and 2 bases, in that order; junction bases with no gene match: 4. Germline-derived CDR1 and CDR2 are MNHEY and SMNVEV (reference sequence). This CDR3 is CASSLVLAGPYEQYF. The DNA of the CDR3 is TGTGCCAGCAGTTTAGTACTAGCGGGTCCCTACGAGCAGTACTTC.

The rearrangement links TRBV5-1 to TRBJ2-2; 10 nucleotides agree with TRBD2. Germline CDR1 is SGHRS and CDR2 is YFSETQ. V shed 4 bases and J 0 bases; nucleotides not matched to a gene: 12. The CDR3 consists of 19 residues. The CDR3 sequence is CASSPFQAGGFSNTGELFF. Written as DNA, the CDR3 is TGCGCCAGCAGCCCATTTCAAGCGGGGGGGTTTTCGAACACCGGGGAGCTGTTTTTT.

This rearrangement joins TRBV2 to TRBJ2-5; D is possibly TRBD1 (5 bases). Germline loops: CDR1 SNHLY, CDR2 FYNNEI. V dropped 7 bases and J dropped 5 bases, with 14 bases sitting between them. This CDR3 region has 13 residues. The CDR3 spells CASNQGWVETQYF. CDR3 coding DNA: TGTGCCAGCAATCAGGGTTGGGTGGAGACCCAGTACTTC.

This sequence joins TRBV3-1 (or the pseudogene TRBV3-2) and TRBJ2-2; no definite D call. The CDR3 sequence is 14 residues long. Germline CDR1 LGHDT, CDR2 YNNKEL (reference sequence). Trimming left V 3 bases short and J 3 bases short, with 8 bases between. The CDR3 DNA is TGTGCCAGCAGCCAGATGGGCGACACCGGGGAGCTGTTTTTT. This gives the protein CASSQMGDTGELFF.

In this sample, this clone turned up a few times. CDR3 region: CASSSRQFYTEAFF. The CDR3 DNA is TGTGCCAGCAGTTCAAGACAGTTTTACACTGAAGCTTTCTTT. V gene TRBV28 combines with J gene TRBJ1-1; tentative D call: TRBD1 (5 bases). V lost 4 bases and J 3 bases, leaving 12 bases between the germline ends. Per germline, CDR1 MDHEN and CDR2 SYDVKM. This CDR3 is 14 amino acids long.

The sample holds a few counts of this clone. The gene calls are TRBV9 and TRBJ2-2, with 13 bases matching TRBD2. CDR1 is SGDLS, CDR2 YYNGEE, per germline. After removal of 4 bases from V and 7 bases from J, the junction contained 7 bases not matched to a gene. The CDR3 extends over 16 amino acids. CDR3 protein: CASSLRTSGGRGELFF. The CDR3 DNA sequence: TGTGCCAGCAGCTTAAGGACTAGCGGGGGACGCGGGGAGCTGTTTTTT.

V gene TRBV25-1 combines with J gene TRBJ1-6, with a weak D call TRBD1 (5 bases). Germline V gene data show CDR1 as MGHDK and CDR2 as SYGVNS. Trimming left V 4 bases short and J 13 bases short, with 14 bases between. The CDR3 consists of 13 residues. The CDR3 DNA follows: TGTGCCAGCAGTGGAGACAATCGGGGGCCCCTCCACTTT. Translating gives CASSGDNRGPLHF.

V gene TRBV7-3 combines with J gene TRBJ2-7; D is uncertain. This CDR3 is 12 amino acids long. Germline V CDR1 and CDR2: SGHTA, FQGTGA. The ends were cut back, 0 bases at V and 9 bases at J, with 9 bases in the middle. The CDR3 DNA is TGTGCCAGCAGCTTAACCGATGGTCGGCAGTACTTC. This encodes CASSLTDGRQYF.